This T cell receptor (beta chain) was observed in a study of blood T cells in healthy people across ages. The second PCR ran roughly 7 to 11 cycles with a sample-barcoded 5' primer and J-beta primers. TCRdb itself ran the 5' RACE reads through MiXCR, one entry per CDR3 protein. The data contain about 1 million distinct CDR3 sequences, less than 25% of them singletons. V lost 8 bases and J lost 0; bases outside the gene matches: 1. The CDR3 length is 14 residues. Germline V gives CDR1 SGHTA, CDR2 FQGNSA. This clonotype was counted only a few times. This sample was also put to use in a study of T cells of mothers and their children. As reported in that work: In each mother, TCR beta CDR3 reads exceeded 10 million; in each child, they numbered around 3 million.

The chain couples TRBV7-2 to TRBJ1-6, with TRBD1 identical over 7 bases. Specimen: blood. The receptor was isolated from a girl aged 2-10 years in good health. CDR3 in DNA: TGTGCCAGCTGGGACAGCTCCTATAATTCACCCCTCCACTTT. Amino acid sequence: CASWDSSYNSPLHF.